A single sample gave rise to the 25 T cell receptor beta chains below, sequenced in a study of CD8 T cells in Susac syndrome. RNA in amounts of roughly 0.5 to 1 ug was reverse transcribed with random hexamers. TCRdb reprocessed the immunoSEQ multiplex PCR reads via MiXCR and lists one record per CDR3 protein. The sample holds approximately 160,000 distinct CDR3 sequences, over 85% seen once. Sequencing used CD4+ T cells from PBMCs. These receptors all stem from a human donor with multiple sclerosis.

The gene calls are TRBV10-3 and TRBJ2-1; D perhaps matches TRBD2 (6 bases). V was trimmed by 11 bases and J by 1 base, leaving 18 bases between them. Per the germline V gene, CDR1 is ENHRY and CDR2 is SYGVKD. This CDR3 spans 15 amino acids. CDR3 sequence: CALPAPGVSYNEQFF. The CDR3 nucleotides read TGTGCCTTACCAGCACCGGGAGTTTCCTACAATGAGCAGTTCTTC.

This chain's CDR3 is CASSLGLAGDIQYF. The CDR3 coding sequence is TGTGCCAGCAGCTTAGGCCTAGCGGGGGACATTCAGTACTTC. The J gene is TRBJ2-4, the V gene TRBV7-9; 10 bases line up with TRBD2. The CDR3 runs to 14 residues. The germline gives CDR1 SEHNR, CDR2 FQNEAQ (reference sequence). The junction had 2 bases not matched to a gene; V was cut back by 1 base and J by 8 bases.

V usage is TRBV5-1 and J usage is TRBJ2-5; D ambiguous. This CDR3 contains 15 residues. The germline V and J ends were trimmed by 2 bases and 5 bases, with 16 bases remaining between them. The germline CDR1 and CDR2 sequences are SGHRS and YFSETQ. The CDR3 nucleotides read TGCGCCAGCAGCTTAAGGCCAAACGATGGGGAGACCCAGTACTTC. Protein: CASSLRPNDGETQYF.

The chain couples TRBV24-1 to TRBJ2-1; D not certain. This CDR3 is 14 amino acids long. In germline, CDR1 is KGHDR, CDR2 SFDVKD. V lost 1 base, J lost 4 bases, and 7 bases lay in between. The CDR3 loop reads CATSDFNTYNEQFF. In DNA form, the CDR3 reads TGTGCCACCAGTGATTTCAACACGTACAATGAGCAGTTCTTC.

The V call is TRBV3-1, the J call TRBJ2-5, with D hard to call. There are 13 residues in the CDR3. Germline loops: CDR1 LGHDT, CDR2 YNNKEL (reference sequence). The V end lost 4 bases, the J end lost 1 base, and 7 bases lay between the germline ends. The CDR3 protein is CASSRRSQETQYF. The CDR3 DNA reads TGTGCCAGCAGCCGAAGGTCCCAAGAGACCCAGTACTTC.

V and J are TRBV4-2 and TRBJ2-7, with D possibly being TRBD1 (6 bases). Trimming took off 3 bases at V and 4 bases at J, with 10 bases between the two ends. Germline V lookup: CDR1 LGHNA, CDR2 YNFKEQ. This CDR3 has 13 residues. Here the CDR3 DNA reads TGTGCCAGCAGCCAGATACAGGGTTACGAGCAGTACTTC. This encodes CASSQIQGYEQYF.

The V gene is TRBV5-1, the J gene TRBJ2-1; the D is unclear. From germline, CDR1 is SGHRS and CDR2 YFSETQ. The ends were cut back, 2 bases at V and 9 bases at J, with 6 bases in the middle. The CDR3 is 11 residues long. The CDR3, as DNA: TGCGCCAGCAGCTTCGACATTGAGCAGTTCTTC. Amino acid sequence: CASSFDIEQFF.

The genes are TRBV25-1 and TRBJ2-6, with a tentative D call TRBD1 (6 bases). This CDR3 region has 19 residues. Germline V gene lookup returns CDR1 MGHDK and CDR2 SYGVNS. Deletions cut 4 bases from V and 0 bases from J, with 19 bases between. CDR3 sequence reads: CASSAQRQAKSSGANVLTF. CDR3 DNA sequence: TGTGCCAGCAGTGCCCAGCGACAGGCTAAAAGCTCTGGGGCCAACGTCCTGACTTTC.

V usage is TRBV4-1 and J usage is TRBJ1-2; 7 nucleotides line up with TRBD1. Germline loops: CDR1 MGHRA, CDR2 YSYEKL. This CDR3 is 14 amino acids long. Losses at the gene ends were 3 bases for V and 7 bases for J; bases not matched to a gene: 8. The chain's CDR3 is CASSQVLQGSGYTF. The CDR3 coding sequence is TGCGCCAGCAGCCAGGTATTACAGGGGTCTGGCTACACCTTC.

V and J are TRBV3-1 and TRBJ1-4; D gene uncertain. Germline V CDR1 and CDR2: LGHDT, YNNKEL (reference sequence). The CDR3 sequence is 15 residues long. Trimming removed 0 bases at V and 4 bases at J, with 9 bases between. CDR3 protein: CASSQDLQSNEKLFF. The CDR3 region has the DNA TGTGCCAGCAGCCAAGATCTACAGAGTAATGAAAAACTGTTTTTT.

This sequence joins TRBV7-2 and TRBJ2-7; D remains ambiguous. From germline, CDR1 is SGHTA and CDR2 FQGNSA. This CDR3 comprises 13 residues. V was cut by 3 bases and J by 1 base, with 7 bases left in between. DNA for the CDR3: TGTGCCAGCAGCTTCGTAGGGTCCTACGAGCAGTACTTC. It specifies CASSFVGSYEQYF.

V gene TRBV24-1 combines with J gene TRBJ2-1; 12 positions match TRBD2. The CDR3 contains 20 residues. V was clipped by 3 bases and J by 1 base; unmatched bases: 12. The germline gives CDR1 KGHDR, CDR2 SFDVKD. The CDR3 DNA is TGTGCCACCAGTGATATAGACCCGGGACTAGCGGGTGGGTCCTACAATGAGCAGTTCTTC. Translated: CATSDIDPGLAGGSYNEQFF.

This chain uses TRBV4-3 with TRBJ2-1; TRBD2 aligns across 9 bases. V lost 0 bases, J lost 5 bases, and 5 bases stayed unmatched. The CDR3 contains 16 residues. The germline CDR1 and CDR2 sequences are LGHNA and YSLEER. The CDR3 DNA follows: TGCGCCAGCAGCCAAGACCTGGCTAGCGGGGACAATGAGCAGTTCTTC. This encodes CASSQDLASGDNEQFF.

The chain links TRBV4-2 to TRBJ2-2, with D possibly TRBD2 on 7 matching bases. The CDR3 is made up of 17 amino acids. V gave up 1 base and J gave up 3 bases, with 15 bases separating them. Germline CDR1 and CDR2: LGHNA and YNFKEQ. The CDR3 loop is CASSQVVRGADTGELFF. DNA for the CDR3: TGTGCCAGCAGCCAAGTAGTTCGGGGGGCGGACACCGGGGAGCTGTTTTTT.

This chain connects TRBV14 to TRBJ2-3, with no clear D. The germline CDR1 and CDR2 sequences are SGHDN and FVKESK. There are 14 residues in the CDR3. V shed 1 base and J shed 7 bases, with 12 bases lying between them. Written as DNA, the CDR3 is TGTGCCAGCAGCCAAGTAACAGTCTCACATACGCAGTATTTT. As protein: CASSQVTVSHTQYF.

The chain is built from TRBV2 and TRBJ2-7, with D possibly being TRBD1 (6 bases). The V gene's germline CDR1 is SNHLY and CDR2 FYNNEI. The CDR3 sequence is 14 residues long. V was shortened by 10 bases and J by 1 base, with 17 bases between the two germline ends. Here the CDR3 DNA reads TGTGCCACCCGAGTGACAGGACAATCCTACGAGCAGTACTTC. Translation gives CATRVTGQSYEQYF.

The J gene is TRBJ2-2, the V gene TRBV2; 9 bases are shared with TRBD1. CDR3 size: 14 residues. With V trimmed by 7 bases and J by 5 bases, 5 bases remained unmatched. In germline, CDR1 is SNHLY, CDR2 FYNNEI. CDR3 sequence (DNA): TGTGCCAGCATGGGACAGGGAAGAACCGGGGAGCTGTTTTTT. This codes for CASMGQGRTGELFF.

The V gene is TRBV7-9, the J gene TRBJ1-2; TRBD1 matches 8 bases. CDR1 SEHNR and CDR2 FQNEAQ come from the germline V gene (reference sequence). The CDR3 is 16 residues long. After removal of 0 bases from V and 2 bases from J, the junction contained 5 bases not matched to a gene. The CDR3 sequence is CASSLASGQVNYGYTF. In nucleotides, the CDR3 is TGTGCCAGCAGCTTAGCTTCGGGACAGGTCAACTATGGCTACACCTTC.

V is TRBV5-1 and J is TRBJ2-7; unclear D gene. Trimming stripped 0 bases from V and 0 bases from J, with 7 bases between. Germline V lookup: CDR1 SGHRS, CDR2 YFSETQ. This CDR3 spans 14 amino acids. The CDR3 coding sequence is TGCGCCAGCAGCTTGGAGGTGAACTCCTACGAGCAGTACTTC. Encoded protein: CASSLEVNSYEQYF. The full variable domain, with the rest looked up from reference TRBV5-1 and TRBJ2-7, is KAGVTQTPRYLIKTRGQQVTLSCSPISGHRSVSWYQQTPGQGLQFLFEYFSETQRNKGNFPGRFSGRQFSNSRSEMNVSTLELGDSALYLCASSLEVNSYEQYFGPGTRLTVT.

The chain combines TRBV30 with TRBJ1-2; 8 positions agree with TRBD1. The germline gives CDR1 GTSNPN, CDR2 SVGIG (reference sequence). With V trimmed by 2 bases and J by 4 bases, 3 bases remained unmatched. The CDR3 covers 13 residues. CDR3 bases: TGTGCCTGGAGTCCGACAGGGGTCTATGGCTACACCTTC. Protein: CAWSPTGVYGYTF.

This clonotype is a singleton in its sample. This chain joins TRBV5-6 and TRBJ1-2; the D is unclear. The CDR3 is made up of 15 amino acids. V lost 0 bases and J 0 bases, leaving 9 bases between the germline ends. The germline gives CDR1 SGHDT, CDR2 YYEEEE. This CDR3 is CASSLGHSANYGYTF. Here the CDR3 DNA reads TGTGCCAGCAGCTTGGGTCATTCAGCTAACTATGGCTACACCTTC.

The rearrangement links TRBV6-5 to TRBJ1-2; 7 nucleotides line up with TRBD1. The CDR3 contains 13 residues. V gave up 6 bases and J gave up 7 bases; unmatched junction bases: 8. Per germline, CDR1 MNHEY and CDR2 SVGAGI. This chain's CDR3 is CASRKTGVGGYTF. CDR3 in DNA: TGTGCCAGCAGAAAAACAGGGGTGGGTGGCTACACCTTC.

V gene TRBV20-1 combines with J gene TRBJ2-1; D is unresolved. The CDR3 runs 13 residues. Trimming took 7 bases from V and 2 from J, leaving 12 bases between them. Germline loops: CDR1 DFQATT, CDR2 SNEGSKA (reference sequence). The DNA for the CDR3 is TGCAGTGGGGTTAGTGGGGCCTACAATGAGCAGTTCTTC. This codes for CSGVSGAYNEQFF.

V is TRBV14 and J is TRBJ2-7, with D unresolved. The CDR3 is made up of 15 amino acids. Germline loops: CDR1 SGHDN, CDR2 FVKESK. V lost 0 bases and J 3 bases, leaving 12 bases between the germline ends. The chain's CDR3 is CASSQDLGQFYEQYF. The CDR3 DNA reads TGTGCCAGCAGCCAAGATCTTGGTCAGTTCTACGAGCAGTACTTC. The full variable domain, in which reference TRBV14 and TRBJ2-7 provide the parts outside the CDR3, is EAGVTQFPSHSVIEKGQTVTLRCDPISGHDNLYWYRRVMGKEIKFLLHFVKESKQDESGMPNNRFLAERTGGTYSTLKVQPAELEDSGVYFCASSQDLGQFYEQYFGPGTRLTVT.

V gene TRBV6-2 or TRBV6-3 combines with J gene TRBJ1-2, with unresolved D. The germline V gene encodes CDR1 MNHEY and CDR2 SVGEGT. The CDR3 contains 14 residues. The V end lost 7 bases, the J end lost 4 bases, and 16 bases lay between the germline ends. CDR3 region: CASTQSIWSYGYTF. The CDR3 DNA reads as TGTGCCAGCACACAGAGTATCTGGAGCTATGGCTACACCTTC.